One and the same sample provided the 25 T cell receptor beta chains below, sequenced in a study of control samples from healthy donors and cancer patients (TCRdb year 2020). The library came from the immunoSEQ multiplex PCR assay. TCRdb provides this immuneACCESS table in a form limited to in-frame rearrangements. Some clones are lacking; in checked studies, under half of them reflect an unresolved V gene, and why the rest are absent is not known. Across this sample there are about 90,000 clones, with just over 90% seen only once. The ten top clones hold under 4% of the sample. The sample was blood. These receptor sequences come from a woman younger than 30 in good health.

V usage is TRBV19 and J usage is TRBJ1-5; D is perhaps TRBD1 (6 bases). V lost 5 bases to trimming and J lost 8 bases, with 16 bases between them. The CDR3 runs 14 residues. Germline CDR1 reads LNHDA; CDR2 reads SQIVND (reference sequence). CDR3 amino acids: CASSLRQERKPQHF. The CDR3 nucleotides read TGTGCCAGTAGTCTCCGACAGGAGAGAAAGCCCCAGCATTTT.

V is TRBV11-1 and J is TRBJ2-1; TRBD2 aligns across 10 bases. Per germline, CDR1 SGHAT and CDR2 FQDESV (reference sequence). After removal of 7 bases from V and 8 bases from J, the junction contained 11 bases not matched to a gene. The CDR3 contains 15 residues. This CDR3 reads CASNRQRGGQDEQFF. The CDR3 DNA reads as TGTGCCAGCAACCGTCAGCGGGGGGGCCAGGATGAGCAGTTCTTC.

V and J are TRBV9 and TRBJ1-4; D may be TRBD1 (5 bases). The germline V and J ends were trimmed by 2 bases and 0 bases, with 8 bases remaining between them. The CDR3 totals 15 residues. Germline CDR1 and CDR2: SGDLS and YYNGEE. CDR3 nucleotides: TGTGCCAGCAGCGTCTCAGGGACAACTAATGAAAAACTGTTTTTT. As protein: CASSVSGTTNEKLFF.

This clone was seen just once. The chain links TRBV4-1 to TRBJ1-1; D is ambiguous. Germline V CDR1 and CDR2: MGHRA, YSYEKL. Trimming cost V 1 base and J 0 bases, with 15 bases left between them. There are 17 residues in the CDR3. The CDR3 DNA reads TGCGCCAGCAGCCAAGGGGAGAACAGCCCTATGAACACTGAAGCTTTCTTT. This encodes CASSQGENSPMNTEAFF.

This chain links TRBV9 with TRBJ2-1; D ambiguous. Germline values: CDR1 SGDLS, CDR2 YYNGEE. Between the trimmed V and J ends, which lost 4 bases and 0 bases, there was a span of 11 bases. This CDR3 contains 15 residues. Here the CDR3 DNA reads TGTGCCAGCAGCTTTAACCCGAGCTCCTACAATGAGCAGTTCTTC. The encoded protein is CASSFNPSSYNEQFF.

V gene TRBV7-9 combines with J gene TRBJ1-2; no reliable D call. The CDR3 contains 12 residues. Trimming cost V 2 bases and J 6 bases, with 7 bases left between them. Germline V lookup: CDR1 SEHNR, CDR2 FQNEAQ (reference sequence). CDR3 sequence: CASSLMMDGYTF. Written as DNA, the CDR3 is TGTGCCAGCAGCTTAATGATGGATGGCTACACCTTC.

The rearrangement links TRBV10-3 to TRBJ1-5; TRBD1 is a possible D gene (6 bases). Germline CDR1 and CDR2: ENHRY and SYGVKD. This CDR3 region has 15 residues. Trimming stripped 2 bases from V and 4 bases from J, with 12 bases between. The CDR3 DNA reads TGTGCCATCAGTGAGGGACCTCAGGGGAATCAGCCCCAGCATTTT. Its protein product is CAISEGPQGNQPQHF.

The CDR3 DNA is TGTGCCAGTAGTATTCCCGATACAGCAACTGAAGCTTTCTTT. It yields the protein CASSIPDTATEAFF. The chain uses TRBV19 and TRBJ1-1; D gene unclear. The CDR3 sequence is 14 residues long. V shed 3 bases and J shed 5 bases, with 13 bases lying between them. Germline V gene data show CDR1 as LNHDA and CDR2 as SQIVND (reference sequence). The complete variable domain, with remaining parts taken from reference TRBV19 and TRBJ1-1, reads DGGITQSPKYLFRKEGQNVTLSCEQNLNHDAMYWYRQDPGQGLRLIYYSQIVNDFQKGDIAEGYSVSREKKESFPLTVTSAQKNPTAFYLCASSIPDTATEAFFGQGTRLTVV.

The rearrangement links TRBV6-2 or TRBV6-3 to TRBJ1-5; D is undetermined. This CDR3 is 19 amino acids long. The ends were cut back, 2 bases at V and 5 bases at J, with 25 bases in the middle. Germline V gene lookup returns CDR1 MNHEY and CDR2 SVGEGT. CDR3 nucleotides: TGTGCCAGCAGTTACGGGATGGCGGCCCCCGACCCATTGGATCAGCCCCAGCATTTT. Translating it yields CASSYGMAAPDPLDQPQHF.

This chain links TRBV27 with TRBJ1-1; tentatively, D is TRBD1 (5 bases). The germline V and J ends were trimmed by 5 bases and 0 bases, with 13 bases remaining between them. Germline V gives CDR1 MNHEY, CDR2 SMNVEV (reference sequence). CDR3 size: 15 residues. Here the CDR3 DNA reads TGTGCCAGCAGTGATGCAGGGACCATGAACACTGAAGCTTTCTTT. This sequence encodes CASSDAGTMNTEAFF.

V and J are TRBV7-8 and TRBJ2-5, with D possibly matching TRBD2 (5 bases). In germline, CDR1 is SGHVS, CDR2 FQNEAQ. Deletions cut 1 base from V and 5 bases from J, with 8 bases between. The CDR3 length is 13 residues. The CDR3 nucleotides are TGTGCCAGCAGCTTAGGGCAGCGGGAGACCCAGTACTTC. Encoded protein: CASSLGQRETQYF.

V gene TRBV6-5 combines with J gene TRBJ2-2, with D possibly matching TRBD2 (5 bases). Germline values: CDR1 MNHEY, CDR2 SVGAGI. This CDR3 is 12 amino acids long. The V gene lost 8 bases and the J gene lost 7 bases, with 11 bases spanning the gap. CDR3 loop: CASLKGSGELFF. CDR3 DNA sequence: TGTGCCAGCCTCAAAGGGAGCGGGGAGCTGTTTTTT.

The chain couples TRBV19 to TRBJ1-6; a weak D match, TRBD1 (6 bases). The CDR3 is made up of 15 amino acids. The V gene lost 6 bases and the J gene lost 5 bases, with 14 bases spanning the gap. Germline-derived CDR1 and CDR2 are LNHDA and SQIVND (reference sequence). In DNA form, the CDR3 reads TGTGCCAGTAGACCGGGACAAATTAATAATTCACCCCTCCACTTT. Protein: CASRPGQINNSPLHF.

V usage is TRBV14 and J usage is TRBJ2-5; no clear D gene. The germline V and J ends were trimmed by 0 bases and 5 bases, with 13 bases remaining between them. The CDR3 spans 15 residues. Germline-derived CDR1 and CDR2 are SGHDN and FVKESK. CDR3 loop: CASSQERNKVETQYF. DNA of the CDR3: TGTGCCAGCAGCCAAGAACGGAACAAGGTGGAGACCCAGTACTTC. Full variable domain (remainder filled in from reference TRBV14 and TRBJ2-5): EAGVTQFPSHSVIEKGQTVTLRCDPISGHDNLYWYRRVMGKEIKFLLHFVKESKQDESGMPNNRFLAERTGGTYSTLKVQPAELEDSGVYFCASSQERNKVETQYFGPGTRLLVL.

The rearrangement links TRBV19 to TRBJ1-5; no reliable D call. The CDR3 is made up of 15 amino acids. V lost 6 bases, J lost 1 base, and 13 bases lay in between. CDR1 LNHDA and CDR2 SQIVND come from the germline V gene (reference sequence). CDR3 amino acids: CASRRTPTSNQPQHF. The CDR3 DNA reads as TGTGCCAGTAGGAGAACCCCTACCAGCAATCAGCCCCAGCATTTT.

This clone occurred once. The chain couples TRBV4-1 to TRBJ2-7; 9 positions agree with TRBD1. The germline CDR1 and CDR2 sequences are MGHRA and YSYEKL. J gave up 6 bases and V 0 bases, and 6 bases lay outside the gene matches. The CDR3 is 15 amino acids. The CDR3 here is CASSQDGQGKGEQYF. In nucleotides, the CDR3 is TGCGCCAGCAGCCAAGACGGACAGGGGAAGGGCGAGCAGTACTTC.

The rearrangement joins TRBV15 to TRBJ2-3; D may be TRBD1 (6 bases). V dropped 4 bases and J dropped 1 base, with 9 bases sitting between them. The CDR3 is 14 amino acids. Germline V gene sequence: CDR1 LNHNV, CDR2 YYDKDF (reference sequence). The CDR3 protein is CATSNGGRTDTQYF. CDR3 sequence (DNA): TGTGCCACCAGCAATGGGGGCCGCACAGATACGCAGTATTTT.

The V gene is TRBV6-4, the J gene TRBJ2-2; D possibly matches TRBD1 or TRBD2 (6 bases each). The CDR3 has 15 residues. V was trimmed by 5 bases and J by 6 bases, leaving 16 bases between them. Germline-derived CDR1 and CDR2 are MRHNA and SNTAGT. CDR3 in DNA: TGTGCCAGCAGTCCCTCCGGGGGCTCGCCCGGGGAGCTGTTTTTT. It translates to CASSPSGGSPGELFF.

The chain combines TRBV24-1 with TRBJ1-6; D uncertain. CDR3 length: 15 amino acids. From germline, CDR1 is KGHDR and CDR2 SFDVKD. Trimming took off 3 bases at V and 7 bases at J, with 12 bases between the two ends. The CDR3 DNA reads as TGTGCCACCAGTGATGGCGACTTTAGGAATTCACCCCTCCACTTT. This translates into CATSDGDFRNSPLHF.

This clone was picked up one time. V gene TRBV5-4 combines with J gene TRBJ1-2; D remains ambiguous. The germline gives CDR1 SGHNT, CDR2 YYREEE (reference sequence). The V end was cut by 0 bases, the J end by 3 bases, with 21 bases between. The CDR3 sequence is 18 residues long. The CDR3 DNA reads as TGTGCCAGCAGCTTGGAGGGTTTTATAGAGGATGGGGACTATGGCTACACCTTC. Its translation is CASSLEGFIEDGDYGYTF.

The gene calls are TRBV27 and TRBJ1-1; TRBD1 might be the D (5 bases). Germline V gene data show CDR1 as MNHEY and CDR2 as SMNVEV (reference sequence). V was trimmed by 2 bases and J by 2 bases, leaving 6 bases between them. CDR3 length: 13 amino acids. CDR3 sequence: CASSLDRNTEAFF. Here the CDR3 DNA reads TGTGCCAGCAGTTTAGACAGAAACACTGAAGCTTTCTTT.

V and J are TRBV19 and TRBJ1-5; D remains ambiguous. Germline assignment: CDR1 LNHDA and CDR2 SQIVND (reference sequence). With 3 bases removed from V and 3 bases from J, the gap between germline ends came to 15 bases. This CDR3 comprises 16 residues. This CDR3 reads CASSILSVGNNQPQHF. The DNA of the CDR3 is TGTGCCAGTAGTATCCTTTCAGTGGGGAACAATCAGCCCCAGCATTTT.

This rearrangement joins TRBV7-9 to TRBJ2-7; 7 bases align to TRBD2. CDR1 is SEHNR, CDR2 FQNEAQ, per germline (reference sequence). This CDR3 has 15 amino acids. Trimming at V came to 3 bases and at J to 6 bases, leaving 11 bases not matched to a gene. The DNA of the CDR3 is TGTGCCAGCAGCTTCGGGGGGACTCCCCCCTCCGAGCAGTACTTC. Translation gives CASSFGGTPPSEQYF. Supplemented by reference TRBV7-9 and TRBJ2-7, the full variable domain reads DTGVSQNPRHKITKRGQNVTFRCDPISEHNRLYWYRQTLGQGPEFLTYFQNEAQLEKSRLLSDRFSAERPKGSFSTLEIQRTEQGDSAMYLCASSFGGTPPSEQYFGPGTRLTVT.

The J gene is TRBJ1-6, the V gene TRBV27; D might be TRBD1 (5 bases). There are 14 residues in the CDR3. CDR1 and CDR2 from the germline V gene are MNHEY and SMNVEV (reference sequence). The V gene lost 5 bases and the J gene lost 8 bases, with 13 bases spanning the gap. The CDR3 loop reads CASSRTSSDSPLHF. The CDR3 nucleotides read TGTGCCAGCAGTCGGACAAGTTCAGATTCACCCCTCCACTTT.

The chain has TRBV1 and TRBJ2-7. TRBV1 counts as a pseudogene. CDR3 length: 21 amino acids. The CDR3 sequence: CTSSQDYPALGSWRHQEEQYF. The CDR3 bases are TGCACCAGCAGCCAAGATTATCCCGCCTTGGGTTCGTGGCGTCATCAGGAGGAGCAGTACTTC.